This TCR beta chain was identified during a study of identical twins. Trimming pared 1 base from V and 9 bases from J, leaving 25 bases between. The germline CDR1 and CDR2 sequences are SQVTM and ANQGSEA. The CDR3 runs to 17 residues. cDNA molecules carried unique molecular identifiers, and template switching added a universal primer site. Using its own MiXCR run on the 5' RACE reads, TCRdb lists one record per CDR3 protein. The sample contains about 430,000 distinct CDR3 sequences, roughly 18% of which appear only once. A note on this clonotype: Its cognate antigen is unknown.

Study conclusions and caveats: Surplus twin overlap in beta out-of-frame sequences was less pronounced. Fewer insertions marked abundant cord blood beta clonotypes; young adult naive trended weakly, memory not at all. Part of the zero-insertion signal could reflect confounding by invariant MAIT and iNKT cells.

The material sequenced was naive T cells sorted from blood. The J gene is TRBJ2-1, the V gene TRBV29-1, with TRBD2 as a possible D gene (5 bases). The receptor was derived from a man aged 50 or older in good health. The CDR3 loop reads CSVEAPFLASIRVEQFF. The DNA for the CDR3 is TGCAGCGTTGAAGCCCCGTTCCTAGCCAGTATTAGGGTTGAGCAGTTCTTC.